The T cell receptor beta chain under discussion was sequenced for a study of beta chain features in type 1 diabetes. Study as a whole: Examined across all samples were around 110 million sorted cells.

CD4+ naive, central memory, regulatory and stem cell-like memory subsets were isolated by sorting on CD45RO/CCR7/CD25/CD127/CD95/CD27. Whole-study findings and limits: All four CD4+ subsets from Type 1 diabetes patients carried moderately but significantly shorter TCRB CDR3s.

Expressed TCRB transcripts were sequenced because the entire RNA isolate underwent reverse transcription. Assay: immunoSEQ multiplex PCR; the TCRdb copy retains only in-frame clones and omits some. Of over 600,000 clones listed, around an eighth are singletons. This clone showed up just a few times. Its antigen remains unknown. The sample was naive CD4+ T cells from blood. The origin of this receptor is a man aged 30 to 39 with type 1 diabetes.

This CDR3 is CASSLTTEISGNTIYF. The CDR3 nucleotides are TGCGCCAGCAGCCTAACGACAGAAATCTCTGGAAACACCATATATTTT. The chain couples TRBV5-1 to TRBJ1-3; tentative D call: TRBD1 (5 bases). V shed 4 bases and J shed 0 bases, with 14 bases lying between them. Germline V CDR1 and CDR2: SGHRS, YFSETQ. The CDR3 runs to 16 residues.